A selection of T cell receptor beta chains follows, all from one sample in a study of OX40 agonist ivuxolimab in advanced cancers. Measured with immunoSEQ multiplex PCR; TCRdb has only the in-frame clones, and not every one. The sample lists some 70,000 clones, 80% to 95% seen once, with roughly 2.4% in the top ten. Sequenced material: CD4+ or CD8+ T cells sorted from blood, taken in a trial of the OX40 agonist ivuxolimab. The source is an adult with an advanced solid tumor such as melanoma, head and neck, liver or kidney cancer. Each CDR3 is given with its conserved first and last residue. Fields, in order: V gene, D gene, J gene, clone size, CDR3 DNA, CDR3 protein. D genes are given only for firm matches. Size is omitted from some rows. Given values are once, few, many or a class for expanded clones.

TRBV10-3	.	TRBJ1-1	.	TGTGCCATCAGTGAGTCAAGTTCGGGGGGTTTAGGGAACACTGAAGCTTTCTTT	CAISESSSGGLGNTEAFF
TRBV5-4	.	TRBJ2-1	once	TGTGCCAGCAGCGCCGTTGGTGAGCAGTTCTTC	CASSAVGEQFF
TRBV7-6	.	TRBJ2-2	.	TGTGCCAGCAGCTTACGAGACCCCAATGGGGAGCTGTTTTTT	CASSLRDPNGELFF
TRBV14	.	TRBJ2-7	.	TGTGCCAGCAGGGGTGTGAACTACGAGCAGTACTTC	CASRGVNYEQYF
TRBV27	.	TRBJ1-1	.	TGTGCCAGCAGTCCGTGGGGCGGGGGCATGAACACTGAAGCTTTCTTT	CASSPWGGGMNTEAFF
TRBV4-1	.	TRBJ2-1	.	TGCGCCAGCAGCCAAGAACAGCGATATGAGCAGTTCTTC	CASSQEQRYEQFF
TRBV7-2	.	TRBJ2-7	once	TGTGCCAGCAGCTTTCTACCACATAGCCAAGGGTTTTACGAGCAGTACTTC	CASSFLPHSQGFYEQYF
TRBV19	TRBD1	TRBJ2-7	.	TGTGCCAGTAGTATCCGACAGGGGGCCTACGAGCAGTACTTC	CASSIRQGAYEQYF
TRBV29-1	.	TRBJ2-7	.	TGCAGCGTTTTGGTCAGAGGGGCGGAAGGCGAGCAGTACTTC	CSVLVRGAEGEQYF
TRBV11-3	.	TRBJ2-5	.	TGTGCCAGCAGCCCGCCCGGGACTTGGGCAGGGGCCCAGTACTTC	CASSPPGTWAGAQYF
TRBV7-6	TRBD2	TRBJ2-3	.	TGTGCCAGCAGCTCAGGGACTAGCGGCACAGATACGCAGTATTTT	CASSSGTSGTDTQYF
TRBV4-1	TRBD2	TRBJ2-7	.	TGCGCCAGCAGCCAAGTGCTCGCTGAGACTAGCGGGGGGTCACGTTACGAGCAGTACTTC	CASSQVLAETSGGSRYEQYF
TRBV6-5	.	TRBJ2-7	few	TGTGCCAGCAGCTCCAAGTACGAGCAGTACTTC	CASSSKYEQYF
TRBV4-1	.	TRBJ1-2	.	TGCGCCAGCAGCCAAGATAGGAGCCGCTATGGCTACACCTTC	CASSQDRSRYGYTF
TRBV6-1	.	TRBJ2-3	.	TGTGCCGCCGCGGGTAGCCTCACAGATACGCAGTATTTT	CAAAGSLTDTQYF
TRBV11-3	.	TRBJ2-5	.	TGTGCCAGCAGCCTGGGGACGGTTATCCAAGAGACCCAGTACTTC	CASSLGTVIQETQYF
TRBV18	.	TRBJ2-1	.	TGTGCCAGCTCACCACAGCAGGGTCAGGCCTACAATGAGCAGTTCTTC	CASSPQQGQAYNEQFF
TRBV9	.	TRBJ2-5	.	TGTGCCAGCAGCGTATCAGGGTACGAGACCCAGTACTTC	CASSVSGYETQYF
TRBV11-3	TRBD2	TRBJ2-5	.	TGTGCCAGCAGCTTGAGCGGGAGGGGGAGGGAGACCCAGTACTTC	CASSLSGRGRETQYF
TRBV7-8	.	TRBJ1-1	.	TGTGCCAGCAGCACCCGCCAGGGGCCGCCGAGGGCTTTCTTT	CASSTRQGPPRAFF
TRBV28	.	TRBJ2-7	.	TGTGCCAGCAGGGTACAGGGCTACGAGCAGTACTTC	CASRVQGYEQYF
TRBV5-6	.	TRBJ2-5	.	TGTGCCAGCAGCTTCGGCAACCAAGAGACCCAGTACTTC	CASSFGNQETQYF
TRBV19	.	TRBJ2-7	.	TGTGCCAGTAGTATAGAGGACAGTTACGAGCAGTACTTC	CASSIEDSYEQYF
TRBV10-3	.	TRBJ1-1	.	TGTGCCATCAGTGATCTGGGGGGGGACACTGAAGCTTTCTTT	CAISDLGGDTEAFF
TRBV19	.	TRBJ2-5	.	TGTGCCAGTAGTCTGGACCTGGGAGAGACCCAGTACTTC	CASSLDLGETQYF
TRBV19	.	TRBJ1-1	.	TGTGCCAGTAGTATTTCGACGGTTGGACTCATAAGGGGTGAAGCTTTCTTT	CASSISTVGLIRGEAFF
TRBV5-1	.	TRBJ2-7	.	TGCGCCAGCAGCTCCGGGACTTTATACGAGCAGTACTTC	CASSSGTLYEQYF
TRBV19	.	TRBJ2-1	.	TGTGCCAGCCAGGACGCCCCTGGGCACTACAATGAGCAGTTCTTC	CASQDAPGHYNEQFF
TRBV28	TRBD1	TRBJ2-7	.	TGTGCCAGCAGTTTAGGGGGGACAGGGAGGATGAGGTACGAGCAGTACTTC	CASSLGGTGRMRYEQYF
TRBV7-7	.	TRBJ2-5	once	TGTGCTAGCAGCCCCCGGACAGAAGAGACCCAGTACTTC	CASSPRTEETQYF
TRBV28	.	TRBJ2-7	.	TGTGCCAGCACTCCCCCTGGGACTGCCTACGAGCAGTACTTC	CASTPPGTAYEQYF
TRBV28	.	TRBJ1-2	.	TGTGCCACCGTCGGTTTCGGACACAGAACCGGGGACTATGGCTACACCTTC	CATVGFGHRTGDYGYTF
TRBV15	.	TRBJ1-2	.	TGTGCCACCAGCAGAGCCCCGGGCACCTATGGCTACACCTTC	CATSRAPGTYGYTF
TRBV14	TRBD2	TRBJ2-2	.	TGTGCCAGCAGCGAATATAGCGGGAGCACCGGGGAGCTGTTTTTT	CASSEYSGSTGELFF
TRBV19	.	TRBJ2-1	.	TGTGCCAGTTCCGGATCGACATTAGTCTATGAGCAGTTCTTC	CASSGSTLVYEQFF
TRBV28	TRBD1	TRBJ1-2	.	TGTGCCAGCAGTTTACCGGACAGGGGGGCCTATGGCTACACCTTC	CASSLPDRGAYGYTF
TRBV5-5	TRBD1	TRBJ1-2	.	TGTGCCAGCAGCCGGGGAAGACAGGGCGACTATGGCTACACCTTC	CASSRGRQGDYGYTF
TRBV4-2	TRBD1	TRBJ1-4	.	TGTGCCAGCAGCTTGGGACAGGCCAAGCAGGAAAAACTGTTTTTT	CASSLGQAKQEKLFF
TRBV11-2	.	TRBJ2-5	.	TGTGCCAGCAGCCCCCACCGGCCGATTCAAGAGACCCAGTACTTC	CASSPHRPIQETQYF
TRBV9	.	TRBJ2-7	once	TGTGCCAGCAGCGGCTTTAGTGGGGACGAGCAGTACTTC	CASSGFSGDEQYF
TRBV28	.	TRBJ1-1	.	TGTGCCAGCAGTTTACCCTCCCCCTACAGACACATGAACACTGAAGCTTTCTTT	CASSLPSPYRHMNTEAFF
TRBV5-4	TRBD2	TRBJ2-3	.	TGTGCCAGCAGCCCTAGCGGGAGTAGGCCAGATACGCAGTATTTT	CASSPSGSRPDTQYF
TRBV28	.	TRBJ2-2	.	TGTGCCAGCGATACTCGGGTGACCGGGGAGCTGTTTTTT	CASDTRVTGELFF
TRBV5-6	.	TRBJ1-1	few	TGTGCCAGCAGTGTGTTTGGGGGCGGAACTGAAGCTTTCTTT	CASSVFGGGTEAFF
TRBV11-2	.	TRBJ1-1	.	TGTGCCAGCAGCTCCTCCCGAGGGTTGAACACTGAAGCTTTCTTT	CASSSSRGLNTEAFF
TRBV28	TRBD2	TRBJ2-4	.	TGTGCCAGCAGTGTCGCAAATAGCGGGAGGTTTAGCTTTGCCAAAAACATTCAGTACTTC	CASSVANSGRFSFAKNIQYF
TRBV18	.	TRBJ2-1	.	TGTGCCAGCTCACCTACGTTCGGACGGAACAATGAGCAGTTCTTC	CASSPTFGRNNEQFF
TRBV11-3	.	TRBJ1-5	.	TGTGCCAGCAGCTTAAACAGAGATCAGCCCCAGCATTTT	CASSLNRDQPQHF
TRBV18	TRBD1	TRBJ1-1	.	TGTGCCAGCTCACCGGACAGGGGCCCGAACACTGAAGCTTTCTTT	CASSPDRGPNTEAFF
TRBV6-5	TRBD1	TRBJ1-2	.	TGTGCCAGCAGGTTGGACAGGGAGATTGGTGGCTACACCTTC	CASRLDREIGGYTF
TRBV4-3	.	TRBJ2-7	.	TGCGCCAGCAGCCAAGATGTTTCAGCGCCACCGGTAAGCTCCTACGAGCAGTACTTC	CASSQDVSAPPVSSYEQYF
TRBV5-4	.	TRBJ2-5	.	TGTGCCAGCAGCTACCGCCGGGAGCCTACCGAGACCCAGTACTTC	CASSYRREPTETQYF
TRBV7-2	.	TRBJ1-1	.	TGTGCCAGCAGCCCAACCGGGGGTTACACTGAAGCTTTCTTT	CASSPTGGYTEAFF
TRBV10-3	TRBD2	TRBJ2-1	.	TGTGCCATCAAGCATCCAGCGGGAGGTTTGGATGAGCAGTTCTTC	CAIKHPAGGLDEQFF
TRBV7-8	.	TRBJ1-5	.	TGTGCCAGCAGCTTGGACGGCCGGAGCAATCAGCCCCAGCATTTT	CASSLDGRSNQPQHF
TRBV5-1	.	TRBJ2-5	.	TGCGCCAGCTCAGCTAACCAAGAGACCCAGTACTTC	CASSANQETQYF
TRBV19	.	TRBJ2-3	.	TGTGCCAGTAGTATAGAGAGAAGACATTCCCGAGAGAATGATACGCAGTATTTT	CASSIERRHSRENDTQYF
TRBV29-1	.	TRBJ2-5	.	TGCAGCGTTGGTTGGGGGACACAGACCCAGTACTTC	CSVGWGTQTQYF
TRBV6-6	.	TRBJ1-3	once	TGTCTTGTAGGGACCAAATATTTT	CLVGTKYF
TRBV19	.	TRBJ2-2	.	TGTGCCAGTTTGGCCAGACCGAACACCGGGGAGCTGTTTTTT	CASLARPNTGELFF